This T cell receptor (beta chain) appears in the sequencing data of a study of shared clonotypes between healthy human individuals. The assay was immunoSEQ multiplex PCR, and TCRdb's table has in-frame clones only and misses some. The table includes over a million clones, more than 95% detected once. The CDR3 spans 15 residues. V trimming: 6 bases; J trimming: 4 bases; junction bases outside the gene matches: 8. In germline, CDR1 is WNHNN, CDR2 SYGVQD (reference sequence). The sequence was obtained from a man aged 25-45 years in good health. The rearrangement links TRBV10-1 to TRBJ2-1; 8 positions agree with TRBD2. The sample taken for sequencing was naive CD4+ T cells sorted from blood. Subset denoted: CD45RA+ positively selected. The CDR3 loop reads CASSPGTRVYNEQFF. The CDR3 nucleotides read TGCGCCAGCAGCCCCGGGACTAGGGTATACAATGAGCAGTTCTTC.